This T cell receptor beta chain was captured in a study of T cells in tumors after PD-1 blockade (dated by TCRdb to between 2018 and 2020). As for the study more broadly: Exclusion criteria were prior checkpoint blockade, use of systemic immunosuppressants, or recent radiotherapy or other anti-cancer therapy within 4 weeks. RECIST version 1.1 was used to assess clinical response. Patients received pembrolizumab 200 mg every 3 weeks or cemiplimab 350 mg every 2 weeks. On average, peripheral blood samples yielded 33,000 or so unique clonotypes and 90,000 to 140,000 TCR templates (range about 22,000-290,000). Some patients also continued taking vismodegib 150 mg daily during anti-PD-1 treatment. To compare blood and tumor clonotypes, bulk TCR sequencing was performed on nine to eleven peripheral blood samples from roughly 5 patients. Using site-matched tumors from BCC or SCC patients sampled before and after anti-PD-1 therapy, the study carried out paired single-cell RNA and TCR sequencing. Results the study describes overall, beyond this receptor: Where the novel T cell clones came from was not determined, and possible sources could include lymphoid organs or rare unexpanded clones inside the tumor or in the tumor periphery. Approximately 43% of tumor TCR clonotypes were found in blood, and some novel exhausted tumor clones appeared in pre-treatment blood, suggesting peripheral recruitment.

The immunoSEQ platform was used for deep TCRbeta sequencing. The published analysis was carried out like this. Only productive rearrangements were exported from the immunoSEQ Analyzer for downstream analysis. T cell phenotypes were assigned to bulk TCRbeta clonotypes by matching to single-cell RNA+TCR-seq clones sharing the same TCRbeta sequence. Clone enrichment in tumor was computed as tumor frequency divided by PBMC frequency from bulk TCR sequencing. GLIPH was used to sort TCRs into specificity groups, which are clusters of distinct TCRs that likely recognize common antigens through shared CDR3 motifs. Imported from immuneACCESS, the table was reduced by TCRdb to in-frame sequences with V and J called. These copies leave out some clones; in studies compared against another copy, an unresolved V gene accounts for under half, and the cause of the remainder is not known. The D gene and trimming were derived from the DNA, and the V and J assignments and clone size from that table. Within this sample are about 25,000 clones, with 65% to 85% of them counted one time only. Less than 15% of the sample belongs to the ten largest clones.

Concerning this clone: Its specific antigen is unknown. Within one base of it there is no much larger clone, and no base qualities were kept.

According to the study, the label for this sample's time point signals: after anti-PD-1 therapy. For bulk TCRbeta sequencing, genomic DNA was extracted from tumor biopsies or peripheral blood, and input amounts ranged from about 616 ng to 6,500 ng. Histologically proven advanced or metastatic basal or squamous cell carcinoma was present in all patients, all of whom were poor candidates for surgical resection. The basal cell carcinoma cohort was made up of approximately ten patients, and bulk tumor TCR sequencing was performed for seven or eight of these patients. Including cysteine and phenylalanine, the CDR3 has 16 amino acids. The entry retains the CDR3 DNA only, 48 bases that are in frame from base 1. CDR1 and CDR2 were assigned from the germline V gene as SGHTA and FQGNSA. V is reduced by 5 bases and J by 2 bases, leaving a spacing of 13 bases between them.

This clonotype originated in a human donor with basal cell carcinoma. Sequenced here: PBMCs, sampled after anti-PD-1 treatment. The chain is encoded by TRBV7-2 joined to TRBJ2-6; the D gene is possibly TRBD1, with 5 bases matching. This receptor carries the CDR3 CASSGYRQAGANVLTF. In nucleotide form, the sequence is TGTGCCAGCAGCGGATACAGGCAAGCTGGGGCCAACGTCCTGACTTTC.